One sample yielded the 23 T cell receptor beta chains listed below, sequenced in a study of blood T cell repertoires in COVID-19. Sequenced by immunoSEQ multiplex PCR; TCRdb stores in-frame clones only, minus some. This sample carries a few hundred thousand clones, 85% of them seen once, and the ten largest clones take 3.5% to 4%. The sample was peripheral blood. The source is a woman younger than 35 with acute or convalescent COVID-19.

The chain employs TRBV9 and TRBJ2-1, with 9 bases fitting TRBD2. The J segment lost 8 bases and the V segment lost 3 bases, leaving 9 bases of the junction unmatched. Germline V gene data show CDR1 as SGDLS and CDR2 as YYNGEE. This CDR3 is built from 15 residues. For the CDR3, the DNA is TGTGCCAGCAGCGGCGGACTAGCGTCATCCCATGAGCAGTTCTTC. Translated, it gives CASSGGLASSHEQFF.

V and J are TRBV5-4 and TRBJ2-3; 11 bases line up with TRBD2. After removal of 4 bases from V and 2 bases from J, the junction contained 6 bases not matched to a gene. Germline CDR1 and CDR2: SGHNT and YYREEE (reference sequence). This CDR3 is 16 amino acids long. CDR3 in DNA: TGTGCCAGCAGCCCCGGGACTAGCGGACCCACAGATACGCAGTATTTT. Translation: CASSPGTSGPTDTQYF.

The chain has TRBV5-6 and TRBJ2-7; 8 bases are a match to TRBD2. V trimming: 1 base; J trimming: 2 bases; junction bases outside the gene matches: 5. This CDR3 has 15 amino acids. Germline lookup yields CDR1 SGHDT and CDR2 YYEEEE. The DNA of the CDR3 is TGTGCCAGCAGCTTGTTACGGGAGGGCCCCTACGAGCAGTACTTC. This sequence encodes CASSLLREGPYEQYF.

V and J are TRBV2 and TRBJ2-5, with a possible D match to TRBD1 (5 bases). CDR3 size: 13 residues. The germline V gene has CDR1 SNHLY and CDR2 FYNNEI. V gave up 3 bases and J gave up 1 base, with 6 bases separating them. CDR3 loop: CASSDQGQETQYF. DNA for the CDR3: TGTGCCAGCAGTGACCAGGGCCAAGAGACCCAGTACTTC.

The J gene is TRBJ2-5, the V gene TRBV7-3; the D is unclear. V gave up 5 bases and J gave up 5 bases, with 12 bases separating them. Per the germline V gene, CDR1 is SGHTA and CDR2 is FQGTGA. This CDR3 is built from 13 residues. The CDR3 protein is CASSRFSAETQYF. CDR3 bases: TGTGCCAGCAGCCGATTTAGTGCGGAGACCCAGTACTTC. Looking up the rest from reference TRBV7-3 and TRBJ2-5 gives the full variable domain: GAGVSQTPSNKVTEKGKYVELRCDPISGHTALYWYRQSLGQGPEFLIYFQGTGAADDSGLPNDRFFAVRPEGSVSTLKIQRTERGDSAVYLCASSRFSAETQYFGPGTRLLVL.

This clone was recorded a few times. This sequence joins TRBV30 and TRBJ1-2; D possibly corresponds to TRBD1 (6 bases). CDR1 GTSNPN and CDR2 SVGIG come from the germline V gene (reference sequence). The ends were cut back, 5 bases at V and 2 bases at J, with 12 bases in the middle. The CDR3 has 13 amino acids. This CDR3 reads CAWRTTGNYGYTF. DNA of the CDR3: TGTGCCTGGCGAACGACAGGAAACTATGGCTACACCTTC.

J is TRBJ1-6 and V is TRBV10-3; 7 bases match TRBD1. The CDR3 has 17 amino acids. The V and J ends lost 2 bases and 6 bases, in that order; junction bases with no gene match: 10. The V gene's germline CDR1 is ENHRY and CDR2 SYGVKD. For the CDR3, the DNA is TGTGCCATCAGTGAGCCAATAACCGGGACAGTTAATTCACCCCTCCACTTT. Translating gives CAISEPITGTVNSPLHF.

This clone was found a few times. This sequence joins TRBV4-1 and TRBJ1-2; 8 nucleotides match TRBD1. Germline V gene sequence: CDR1 MGHRA, CDR2 YSYEKL. This CDR3 is 14 amino acids long. V lost 4 bases, J lost 4 bases, and 5 bases stayed unmatched. The CDR3, as DNA: TGCGCCAGCAGCCCCGGACAGGGCACCTATGGCTACACCTTC. Translated, it gives CASSPGQGTYGYTF.

The V call is TRBV18, the J call TRBJ2-3; TRBD2 matches 7 bases. V was clipped by 3 bases and J by 4 bases; unmatched bases: 4. Germline assignment: CDR1 KGHSH and CDR2 LQKENI. There are 14 residues in the CDR3. CDR3 protein: CASSPGGIADTQYF. CDR3 nucleotides: TGTGCCAGCTCACCGGGGGGGATCGCAGATACGCAGTATTTT.

The rearrangement joins TRBV29-1 to TRBJ1-1, with D unresolved. The V and J ends lost 4 bases and 3 bases respectively, with 9 bases between them. Germline lookup yields CDR1 SQVTM and CDR2 ANQGSEA. The CDR3 is 12 residues long. Here the CDR3 reads CSVAQEYTEAFF. The CDR3 DNA reads TGCAGCGTTGCCCAAGAGTACACTGAAGCTTTCTTT.

The chain's CDR3 is CASSQTGEGDTQYF. In nucleotides, the CDR3 is TGTGCCAGCAGCCAAACGGGCGAGGGAGATACGCAGTATTTT. This chain uses TRBV3-1 (or the pseudogene TRBV3-2) with TRBJ2-3, with D possibly being TRBD2 (5 bases). The germline V gene encodes CDR1 LGHDT and CDR2 YNNKEL (reference sequence). Between the trimmed V and J ends, which lost 2 bases and 5 bases, there was a span of 11 bases. CDR3 length equals 14 residues.

This clone was recorded once. The gene calls are TRBV7-3 and TRBJ2-3; D is possibly TRBD1 (6 bases). Germline values: CDR1 SGHTA, CDR2 FQGTGA. Trimming cost V 5 bases and J 2 bases, with 11 bases left between them. This CDR3 region has 14 residues. In DNA form, the CDR3 reads TGTGCCAGCAGCCCAAGGGACAACACAGATACGCAGTATTTT. As protein: CASSPRDNTDTQYF. Based on the CDR3 plus reference TRBV7-3 and TRBJ2-3, the full variable domain is GAGVSQTPSNKVTEKGKYVELRCDPISGHTALYWYRQSLGQGPEFLIYFQGTGAADDSGLPNDRFFAVRPEGSVSTLKIQRTERGDSAVYLCASSPRDNTDTQYFGPGTRLTVL.

The chain is built from TRBV5-8 and TRBJ1-2, with 7 bases lining up with TRBD1. The length of the CDR3 is 15 residues. Germline V lookup: CDR1 SGHTS, CDR2 YDEGEE. V was pared by 4 bases and J by 4 bases, with 10 bases of the junction left unmatched. CDR3 sequence: CASSDKNRGPYGYTF. The CDR3 DNA reads as TGTGCCAGCAGCGACAAAAACAGGGGCCCCTATGGCTACACCTTC.

V usage is TRBV2 and J usage is TRBJ1-5; D is uncertain. The ends were cut back, 3 bases at V and 7 bases at J, with 13 bases in the middle. Germline values: CDR1 SNHLY, CDR2 FYNNEI. The CDR3 is 14 residues long. This CDR3 is CASSDPVSRQPQHF. The CDR3 nucleotides read TGTGCCAGCAGTGATCCGGTTAGTCGGCAGCCCCAGCATTTT. Looking up the rest from reference TRBV2 and TRBJ1-5 gives the full variable domain: EPEVTQTPSHQVTQMGQEVILRCVPISNHLYFYWYRQILGQKVEFLVSFYNNEISEKSEIFDDQFSVERPDGSNFTLKIRSTKLEDSAMYFCASSDPVSRQPQHFGDGTRLSIL.

This sequence joins TRBV28 and TRBJ2-6, with TRBD2 identical over 10 bases. In germline, CDR1 is MDHEN, CDR2 SYDVKM. J lost 1 base, V lost 3 bases, and 6 bases had no gene match. The CDR3 extends over 18 amino acids. CDR3 coding DNA: TGTGCCAGCAGTTTTTCTAGCGGGAGCGGTTCTGGGGCCAACGTCCTGACTTTC. This gives the protein CASSFSSGSGSGANVLTF.

The chain employs TRBV3-1 (or the pseudogene TRBV3-2) and TRBJ2-7; tentatively, D is TRBD2 (6 bases). Germline V gene data show CDR1 as LGHDT and CDR2 as YNNKEL (reference sequence). Trimming pared 2 bases from V and 7 bases from J, leaving 15 bases between. This CDR3 spans 14 amino acids. The CDR3 sequence: CASSQNRELTEQYF. CDR3 in DNA: TGTGCCAGCAGCCAAAATCGGGAGTTAACTGAGCAGTACTTC.

V is TRBV12-5 and J is TRBJ1-2; the D is unclear. CDR3 size: 12 residues. Germline CDR1 is LGHNT and CDR2 is FRNRAP. Trimming shortened V by 5 bases and J by 3 bases, and 7 bases separated the two germline ends. As DNA, the CDR3 is TGTGCTAGTGGTCAGAGGGACTATGGCTACACCTTC. Its protein is CASGQRDYGYTF.

This chain joins TRBV5-1 and TRBJ2-1; 9 bases are shared with TRBD2. J gave up 2 bases and V 4 bases, and 4 bases lay outside the gene matches. This CDR3 has 15 amino acids. Germline-derived CDR1 and CDR2 are SGHRS and YFSETQ. The CDR3 sequence is CASSPLAGAYNEQFF. The CDR3, as DNA: TGCGCCAGCAGCCCTTTAGCGGGGGCCTACAATGAGCAGTTCTTC.

This rearrangement joins TRBV13 to TRBJ2-3; D perhaps matches TRBD1 (6 bases). The CDR3 runs 14 residues. Germline V gene lookup returns CDR1 PRHDT and CDR2 FYEKMQ (reference sequence). Trimming removed 0 bases at V and 4 bases at J, with 8 bases between. The CDR3 here is CASSLGRGSDTQYF. In nucleotides, the CDR3 is TGTGCCAGCAGCTTAGGCAGGGGATCAGATACGCAGTATTTT.

The chain carries TRBV2 and TRBJ2-4; 8 nucleotides match TRBD2. J lost 5 bases, V lost 7 bases, and 10 bases had no gene match. The CDR3 totals 15 residues. Looked up from germline, CDR1 is SNHLY and CDR2 is FYNNEI. CDR3 protein: CASNPDAGGENIQYF. The CDR3 bases are TGTGCCAGCAACCCAGATGCGGGAGGAGAAAACATTCAGTACTTC. The variable domain in full, with the rest retrieved from reference TRBV2 and TRBJ2-4, is EPEVTQTPSHQVTQMGQEVILRCVPISNHLYFYWYRQILGQKVEFLVSFYNNEISEKSEIFDDQFSVERPDGSNFTLKIRSTKLEDSAMYFCASNPDAGGENIQYFGAGTRLSVL.

This chain connects TRBV7-2 to TRBJ2-5; 9 nucleotides agree with TRBD1. This CDR3 is 15 amino acids long. Germline V CDR1 and CDR2: SGHTA, FQGNSA. Trimming removed 5 bases from V and 7 bases from J; junction bases left unmatched: 11. The CDR3 region is CASSLSGQGFGTQYF. Written as DNA, the CDR3 is TGTGCCAGCAGCCTATCGGGACAGGGCTTTGGGACCCAGTACTTC.

V is TRBV4-1 and J is TRBJ2-7; TRBD2 matches at 9 bases. After removal of 0 bases from V and 0 bases from J, the junction contained 3 bases not matched to a gene. CDR1 is MGHRA, CDR2 YSYEKL, per germline. This CDR3 has 16 amino acids. The CDR3 here is CASSQDPSGTSYEQYF. The DNA of the CDR3 is TGCGCCAGCAGCCAAGATCCTAGCGGGACCTCCTACGAGCAGTACTTC.

The chain carries TRBV29-1 and TRBJ1-4, with TRBD1 matching 8 bases. This CDR3 comprises 14 residues. J was trimmed by 7 bases and V by 4 bases; bases with no gene match: 8. Germline V lookup: CDR1 SQVTM, CDR2 ANQGSEA. The CDR3 DNA is TGCAGCGTTGTTAGTGGACAGGGACTTGAAAAACTGTTTTTT. It codes for CSVVSGQGLEKLFF.